This T cell receptor (beta chain) was captured in a study of shared clonotypes between healthy human individuals. V gave up 6 bases and J gave up 10 bases, with 13 bases separating them. The CDR3 loop spans 13 amino acids. CDR1 and CDR2 (germline): KGHSH, LQKENI. Some clones are missing from TCRdb's copy, which holds only in-frame ones; the method was immunoSEQ multiplex PCR. The repertoire holds roughly 2.6 million clones, with approximately 94% as singletons. This clone was recorded only once. The TCR originated in a man younger than 35 in good health. Sequencing was done on a sample of naive CD4+ T cells sorted from blood. Subset specified: CD45RA+ positively selected. This chain uses TRBV18 with TRBJ1-6; perhaps TRBD1 as D (5 bases). The CDR3 loop is CASSSGLESPLHF. Here the CDR3 DNA reads TGTGCCAGCTCGTCGGGGCTAGAATCACCCCTCCACTTT.